This T cell receptor beta chain stems from a study of identical twins. TCRdb re-called the 5' RACE reads through MiXCR, storing one row per CDR3 protein. The sample lists more than 1.5 million distinct CDR3 sequences; roughly a third were seen once. Broader study findings: High-abundance cord blood beta clonotypes had fewer insertions; memory repertoires showed none. Cross-sectional statistics underpinned the conclusions; the same donors were not followed. Invariant cells of the MAIT and iNKT types might have partly distorted the zero-insertion analyses.

Of note for this clonotype: Antigen: not known.

Per the germline V gene, CDR1 is SGDLS and CDR2 is YYNGEE. V dropped 4 bases and J dropped 1; count of bases not matched to a gene: 7. This CDR3 comprises 15 residues. The chain links TRBV9 to TRBJ1-2; 7 bases line up with TRBD1. The receptor comes from a newborn girl in good health. Sequenced sample: cord blood. The CDR3: CASSLRTGINYGYTF. The CDR3 DNA reads as TGTGCCAGCAGCCTTCGGACAGGCATTAACTATGGCTACACCTTC.